This TCR beta chain was obtained from a study of low-dose radiotherapy and immunotherapy resistance in tumors. Looking at the study overall: Patients' oral aspirin dose was 300 mg daily across four cycles from cycle 1 day 1.

First-strand cDNA relied on TRAV- and TRBV-specific primers spanning alpha and beta chains. TCR amplification ran 15 to 20 PCR cycles using constant-region and V-primer adapter primers. TCRdb re-called the reads with MiXCR, one entry per CDR3 protein. Here the sample spans approximately 91,000 distinct CDR3 sequences, 20% to 25% being singletons. Indicated time point: after trial treatment. The treatment was: LDRT plus nivolumab, ipilimumab, low-dose cyclophosphamide and aspirin (RACIN trial). This clonotype was observed at least ten times. V shed 7 bases, J shed 2 bases, and the junction held 5 bases outside the gene matches. This CDR3 region has 14 residues.

The sequencing here drew on PBMCs, taken after low-dose radiotherapy plus immunotherapy. The origin of this receptor is a female donor with ovarian cancer. This chain uses TRBV12-3 or TRBV12-4 with TRBJ1-2; 9 bases are a match to TRBD1. The CDR3 DNA is TGTGCCAGCACCCCAGGACAGGGGAACTATGGCTACACCTTC. Translated, it gives CASTPGQGNYGYTF.